The text below deals with one TCR beta chain. The data were taken from a study of blood T cell repertoires in COVID-19. Study details: Italy, Spain and the United States were the sources of the convalescent and acute COVID-19 samples. The cDNA or gDNA used as material had been derived from T cells, B-cell-depleted T cells, or PBMCs.

As handled by the study authors: Reference gene primer amplification in the assay estimated nucleated cell counts. TCRdb keeps only in-frame clones here, not all; method: immunoSEQ multiplex PCR. V and J calls and clone size are given by that table; D and trimming were obtained from the DNA. In the table there are under 550,000 clones, around 90% of which are singletons. Germline CDR1 is MDHEN and CDR2 is SYDVKM. CDR3 length: 16 residues. J lost 4 bases, V lost 6 bases, and 12 bases had no gene match. The origin of this receptor is a man in his late teens or twenties with COVID-19, enrolled during active disease. The chain is built from TRBV28 and TRBJ1-3; 7 bases are shared with TRBD1. The sample was peripheral blood. The CDR3 sequence is CASSPGTVPWGNTIYF. CDR3 nucleotide sequence: TGTGCCAGCAGCCCTGGGACAGTCCCTTGGGGAAACACCATATATTTT.